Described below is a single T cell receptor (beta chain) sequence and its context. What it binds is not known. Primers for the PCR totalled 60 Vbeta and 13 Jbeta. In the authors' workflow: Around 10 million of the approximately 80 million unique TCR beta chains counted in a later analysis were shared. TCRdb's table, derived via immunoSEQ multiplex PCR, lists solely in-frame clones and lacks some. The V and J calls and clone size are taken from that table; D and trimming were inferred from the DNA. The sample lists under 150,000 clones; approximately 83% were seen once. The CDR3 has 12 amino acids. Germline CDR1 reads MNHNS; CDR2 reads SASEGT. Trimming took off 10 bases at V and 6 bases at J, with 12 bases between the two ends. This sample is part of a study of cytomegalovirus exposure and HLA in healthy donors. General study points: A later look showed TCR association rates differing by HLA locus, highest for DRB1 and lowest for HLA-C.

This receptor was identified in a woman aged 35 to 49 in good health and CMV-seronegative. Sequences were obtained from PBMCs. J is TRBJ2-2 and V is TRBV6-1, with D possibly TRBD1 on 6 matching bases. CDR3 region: CATSRGSGELFF. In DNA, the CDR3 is TGTGCCACCTCGAGGGGGTCCGGGGAGCTGTTTTTT.